This T cell receptor (beta chain) was documented in a study of cytomegalovirus exposure and HLA in healthy donors. 13 Jbeta primers and 60 Vbeta primers were used for the PCR. Profiled with immunoSEQ multiplex PCR; TCRdb holds only in-frame clones, not every one. The sample consists of approximately 97,000 clones, 81% of them appearing once. The sample taken for sequencing was PBMCs. The receptor comes from a man in his forties in good health and CMV-seropositive.

The CDR3 DNA is TGTGCCAGCAGCTTGACAGGGAGAAATGAAAAACTGTTTTTT. It is translated as CASSLTGRNEKLFF. The chain recombines TRBV6-1 with TRBJ1-4; 7 positions match TRBD1. CDR1 is MNHNS and CDR2 is SASEGT in the germline V gene. The CDR3 consists of 14 residues. The V segment lost 6 bases and the J segment 5 bases; nucleotides outside the gene matches: 6.